This TCR beta chain was identified during a study of blood T cell repertoires in COVID-19. Study-wide background: Samples representing acute and convalescent COVID-19 were sourced from the United States, Italy and Spain. T cells, B-cell-depleted T cells, or PBMCs provided the cDNA or gDNA that served as material.

Profiled with immunoSEQ multiplex PCR; TCRdb holds only in-frame clones, not every one. The sample lists 130,000 or so clones, about 86% occurring once. The CDR3 covers 13 residues. V was cut by 0 bases and J by 2 bases, with 5 bases left in between. Germline V gene data show CDR1 as MGHRA and CDR2 as YSYEKL. V usage is TRBV4-1 and J usage is TRBJ2-7; D is unclear. Sequenced material: peripheral blood. This TCR derives from a woman aged 55 to 70 with acute or convalescent COVID-19. The CDR3 nucleotides read TGCGCCAGCAGCCAAGATTCAACCTACGAGCAGTACTTC. Protein sequence: CASSQDSTYEQYF.